The T cell receptor (beta chain) under discussion was sequenced for a study of CD8+ T cells in alopecia areata. Study-wide points: Many of the expanded lesional clones endured in scalp and blood while on tofacitinib. Both scalp clonality and the expanded CD8+ clones among the top 100 showed a significant decrease with tofacitinib.

Specified treatment: oral pan-JAK inhibitor, 5-10 mg twice daily. The sequencing template was cDNA reverse transcribed from extracted RNA. Profiling relied on immunoSEQ multiplex PCR, and the TCRdb table lists in-frame clones only, not all of them. The table records approximately 110,000 clones, roughly 55% of them present only once. The CDR3 is 14 amino acids. The V gene's germline CDR1 is ENHRY and CDR2 SYGVKD. Trimming took 8 bases from V and 0 from J, leaving 13 bases between them. As to this clone: The antigen is unknown.

This TCR was sampled from a human donor with alopecia areata. This sequence joins TRBV10-3 and TRBJ1-2, with no clear D. This sample comprised CD8+ T cells sorted from blood, obtained at week 24, from a patient treated with tofacitinib. The chain's CDR3 is CAILPEDSNYGYTF. Written as DNA, the CDR3 is TGTGCCATCCTCCCGGAGGACTCTAACTATGGCTACACCTTC.